This T cell receptor beta chain was retrieved from a study of human thymus T cells. An approximately 0.45-1 mL peripheral blood aliquot was taken intraoperatively from four of eight donors. Data came from immunoSEQ multiplex PCR; TCRdb stores just in-frame clones and leaves some out. The sample has about 44,000 clones; about 94% are singletons. V was clipped by 6 bases and J by 2 bases, with 16 bases between them. The CDR3 is 15 residues long. The germline CDR1 and CDR2 sequences are ENHRY and SYGVKD. The sequenced material came from blood. The chain recombines TRBV10-3 with TRBJ2-5, with TRBD2 as a possible D gene (6 bases). The clonotype was recovered from a boy younger than two with a congenital heart defect but otherwise immunologically healthy. The CDR3 DNA sequence: TGTGCCATCAGAGAAGACGCGGGGTCTCAAGAGACCCAGTACTTC. Protein product: CAIREDAGSQETQYF.